This TCR beta chain comes out of a study of Ad26.COV2.S vaccination and SARS-CoV-2 variants. The method was immunoSEQ multiplex PCR; TCRdb's version includes in-frame clones alone and lacks a portion of them. Of approximately 480,000 clones detected, around 88% appear once; the ten largest clones hold about 13%. The CDR3 contains 15 residues. The V end lost 0 bases, the J end lost 4 bases, and 13 bases lay between the germline ends. The sample's treatment: 19 received Ad26.COV2.S at low or high dose, single or two shots; about 5 received placebo; per-sample allocation not given. On day 63 after the first injection, vaccine and placebo recipients gave samples. Built on an Ad26 vector, the vaccine expressed Wuhan-strain SARS-CoV-2 spike.

This material consisted of peripheral blood, taken in a trial of Ad26.COV2.S vaccine versus placebo. The genes are TRBV5-3 and TRBJ1-2; tentative D call: TRBD1 (5 bases). TRBV5-3 is an ORF for which the function is uncertain. The receptor's source is a person aged 18-65 years who received the Ad26.COV2.S COVID-19 vaccine or a placebo. CDR3: CARSLARGACYGYTF. The DNA for the CDR3 is TGTGCCAGAAGCTTGGCTCGGGGCGCCTGCTATGGCTACACCTTC.